The source of this TCR beta chain is a study of vaccination and CD4 T cells after COVID-19. Background on the study: Overlapping SARS-CoV-2, HCoV-NL63, HCoV-OC43 and HCoV-229E spike peptides stimulated the cells.

Note on this clonotype: The antigen is not known.

The Oncomine TCR Beta short-read assay generated sequence data from the DNA of cultured CD4+ T cells. In this case, cultured CD4+ T cells provided the extracted genomic DNA. TCRdb re-called the PCR reads through MiXCR, storing one row per CDR3 protein. The sample yields 10,000 to 15,000 distinct CDR3 sequences, about 61% seen once. Documented treatment: roughly ten-day PBMC culture with coronavirus spike peptide pools or control peptides (ViraFEST assay). The J segment lost 4 bases and the V segment lost 4 bases, leaving 7 bases of the junction unmatched. Germline values: CDR1 LNHDA, CDR2 SQIVND (reference sequence). This CDR3 spans 15 amino acids.

The TCR originated in a human donor who had recovered from COVID-19. The chain couples TRBV19 to TRBJ1-5, with 7 bases matching TRBD1. The specimen was CD4+ T cells from blood, cultured in vitro. CDR3 bases: TGTGCCAGTAGTAACGCGGGACAGCGGAATCAGCCCCAGCATTTT. This gives the protein CASSNAGQRNQPQHF. Together with reference TRBV19 and TRBJ1-5, the CDR3 gives the full variable domain: DGGITQSPKYLFRKEGQNVTLSCEQNLNHDAMYWYRQDPGQGLRLIYYSQIVNDFQKGDIAEGYSVSREKKESFPLTVTSAQKNPTAFYLCASSNAGQRNQPQHFGDGTRLSIL.